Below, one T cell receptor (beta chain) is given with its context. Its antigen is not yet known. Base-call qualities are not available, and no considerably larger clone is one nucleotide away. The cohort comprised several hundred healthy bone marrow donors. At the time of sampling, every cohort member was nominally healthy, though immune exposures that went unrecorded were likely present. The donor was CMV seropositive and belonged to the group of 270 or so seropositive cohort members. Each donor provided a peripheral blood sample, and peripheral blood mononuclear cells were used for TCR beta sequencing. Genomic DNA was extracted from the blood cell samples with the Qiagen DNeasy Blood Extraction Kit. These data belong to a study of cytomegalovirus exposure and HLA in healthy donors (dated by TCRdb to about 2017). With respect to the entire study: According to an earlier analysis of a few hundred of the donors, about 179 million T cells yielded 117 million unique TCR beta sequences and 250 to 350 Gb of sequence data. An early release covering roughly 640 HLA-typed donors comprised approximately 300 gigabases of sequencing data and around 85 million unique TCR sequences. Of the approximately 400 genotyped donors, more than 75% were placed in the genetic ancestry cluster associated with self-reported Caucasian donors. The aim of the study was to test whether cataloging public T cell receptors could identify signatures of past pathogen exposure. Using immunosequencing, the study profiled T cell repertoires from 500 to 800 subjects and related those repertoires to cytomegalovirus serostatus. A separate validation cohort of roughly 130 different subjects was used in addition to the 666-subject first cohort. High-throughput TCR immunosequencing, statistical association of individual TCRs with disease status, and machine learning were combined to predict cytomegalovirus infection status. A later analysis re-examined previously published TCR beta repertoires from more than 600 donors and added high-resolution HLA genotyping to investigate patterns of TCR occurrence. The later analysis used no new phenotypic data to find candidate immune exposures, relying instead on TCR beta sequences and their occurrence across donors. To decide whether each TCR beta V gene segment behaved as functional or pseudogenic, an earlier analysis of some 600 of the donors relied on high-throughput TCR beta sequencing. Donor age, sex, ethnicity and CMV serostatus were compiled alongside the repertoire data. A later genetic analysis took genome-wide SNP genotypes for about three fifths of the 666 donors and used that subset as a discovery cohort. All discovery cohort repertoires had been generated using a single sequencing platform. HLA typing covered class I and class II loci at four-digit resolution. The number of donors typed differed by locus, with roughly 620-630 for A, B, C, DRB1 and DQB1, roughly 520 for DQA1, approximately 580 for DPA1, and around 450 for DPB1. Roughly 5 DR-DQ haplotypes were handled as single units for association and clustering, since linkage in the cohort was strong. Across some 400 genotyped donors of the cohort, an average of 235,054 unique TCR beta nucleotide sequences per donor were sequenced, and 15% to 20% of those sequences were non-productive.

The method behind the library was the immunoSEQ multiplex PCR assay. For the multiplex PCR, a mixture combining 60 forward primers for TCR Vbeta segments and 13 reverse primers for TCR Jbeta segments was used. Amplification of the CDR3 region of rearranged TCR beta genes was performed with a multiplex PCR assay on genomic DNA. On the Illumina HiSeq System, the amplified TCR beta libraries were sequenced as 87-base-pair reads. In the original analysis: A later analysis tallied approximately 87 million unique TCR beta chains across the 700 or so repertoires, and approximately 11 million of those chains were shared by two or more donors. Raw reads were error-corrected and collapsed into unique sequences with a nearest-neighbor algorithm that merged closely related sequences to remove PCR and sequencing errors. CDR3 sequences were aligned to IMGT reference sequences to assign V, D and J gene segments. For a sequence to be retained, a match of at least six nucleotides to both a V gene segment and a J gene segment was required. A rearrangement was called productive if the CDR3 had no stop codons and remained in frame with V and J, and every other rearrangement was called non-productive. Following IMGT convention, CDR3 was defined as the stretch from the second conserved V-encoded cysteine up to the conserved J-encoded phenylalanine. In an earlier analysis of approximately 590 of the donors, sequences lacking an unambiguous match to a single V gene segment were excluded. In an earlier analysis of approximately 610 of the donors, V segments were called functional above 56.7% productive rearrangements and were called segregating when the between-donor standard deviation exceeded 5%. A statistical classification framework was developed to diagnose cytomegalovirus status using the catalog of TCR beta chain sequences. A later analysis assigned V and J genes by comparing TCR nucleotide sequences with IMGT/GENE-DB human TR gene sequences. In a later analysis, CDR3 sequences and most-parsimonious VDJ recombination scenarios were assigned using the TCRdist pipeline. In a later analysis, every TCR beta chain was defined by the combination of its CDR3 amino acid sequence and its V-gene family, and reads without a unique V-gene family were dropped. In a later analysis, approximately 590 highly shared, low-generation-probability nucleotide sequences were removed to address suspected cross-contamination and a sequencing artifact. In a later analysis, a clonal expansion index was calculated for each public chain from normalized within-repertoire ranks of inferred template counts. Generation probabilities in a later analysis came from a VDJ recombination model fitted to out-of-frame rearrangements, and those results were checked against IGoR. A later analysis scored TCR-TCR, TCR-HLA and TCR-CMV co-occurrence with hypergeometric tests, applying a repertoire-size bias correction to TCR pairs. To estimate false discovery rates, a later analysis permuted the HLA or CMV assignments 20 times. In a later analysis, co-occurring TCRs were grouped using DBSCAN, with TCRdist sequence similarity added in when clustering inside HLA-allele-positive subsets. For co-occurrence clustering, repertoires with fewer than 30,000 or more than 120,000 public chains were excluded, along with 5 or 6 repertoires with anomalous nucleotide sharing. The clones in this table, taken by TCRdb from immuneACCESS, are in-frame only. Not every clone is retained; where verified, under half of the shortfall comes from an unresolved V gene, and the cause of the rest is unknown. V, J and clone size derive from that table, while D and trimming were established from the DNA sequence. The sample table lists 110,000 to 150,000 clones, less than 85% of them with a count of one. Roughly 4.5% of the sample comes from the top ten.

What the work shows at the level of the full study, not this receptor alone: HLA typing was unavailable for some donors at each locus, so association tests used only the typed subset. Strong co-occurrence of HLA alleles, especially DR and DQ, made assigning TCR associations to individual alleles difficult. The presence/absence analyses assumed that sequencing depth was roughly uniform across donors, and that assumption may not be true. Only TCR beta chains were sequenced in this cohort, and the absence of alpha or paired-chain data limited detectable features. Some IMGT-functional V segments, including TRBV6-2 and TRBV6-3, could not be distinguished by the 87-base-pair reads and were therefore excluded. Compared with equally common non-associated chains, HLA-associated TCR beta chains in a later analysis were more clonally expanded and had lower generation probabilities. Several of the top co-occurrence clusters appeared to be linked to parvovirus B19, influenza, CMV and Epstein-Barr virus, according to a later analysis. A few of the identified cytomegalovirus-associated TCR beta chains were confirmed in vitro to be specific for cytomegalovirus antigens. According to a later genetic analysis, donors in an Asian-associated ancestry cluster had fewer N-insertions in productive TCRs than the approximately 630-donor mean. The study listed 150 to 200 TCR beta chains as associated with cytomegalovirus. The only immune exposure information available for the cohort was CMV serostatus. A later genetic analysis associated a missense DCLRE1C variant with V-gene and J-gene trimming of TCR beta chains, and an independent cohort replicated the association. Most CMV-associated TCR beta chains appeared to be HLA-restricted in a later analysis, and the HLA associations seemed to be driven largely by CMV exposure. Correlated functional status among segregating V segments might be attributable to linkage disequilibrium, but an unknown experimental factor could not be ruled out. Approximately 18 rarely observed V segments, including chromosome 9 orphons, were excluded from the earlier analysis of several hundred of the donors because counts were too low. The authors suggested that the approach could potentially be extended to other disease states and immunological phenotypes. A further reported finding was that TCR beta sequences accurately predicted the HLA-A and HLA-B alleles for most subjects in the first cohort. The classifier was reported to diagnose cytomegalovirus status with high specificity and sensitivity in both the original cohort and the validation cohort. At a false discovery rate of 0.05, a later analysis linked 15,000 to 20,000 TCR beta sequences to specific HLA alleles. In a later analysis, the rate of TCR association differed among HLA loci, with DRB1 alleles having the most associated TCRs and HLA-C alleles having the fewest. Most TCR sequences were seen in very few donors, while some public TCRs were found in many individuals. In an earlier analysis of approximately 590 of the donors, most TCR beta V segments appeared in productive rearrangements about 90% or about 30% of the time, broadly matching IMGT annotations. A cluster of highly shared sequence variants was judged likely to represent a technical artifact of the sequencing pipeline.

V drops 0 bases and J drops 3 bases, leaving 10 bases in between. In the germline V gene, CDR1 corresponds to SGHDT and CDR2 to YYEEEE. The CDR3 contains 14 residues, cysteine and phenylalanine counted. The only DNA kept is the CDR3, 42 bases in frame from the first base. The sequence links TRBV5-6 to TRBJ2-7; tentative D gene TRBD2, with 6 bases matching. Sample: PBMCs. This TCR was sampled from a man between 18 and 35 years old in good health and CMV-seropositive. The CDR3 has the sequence CASSLGLGGYEQYF. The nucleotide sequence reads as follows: TGTGCCAGCAGCTTGGGCCTGGGGGGCTACGAGCAGTACTTC.